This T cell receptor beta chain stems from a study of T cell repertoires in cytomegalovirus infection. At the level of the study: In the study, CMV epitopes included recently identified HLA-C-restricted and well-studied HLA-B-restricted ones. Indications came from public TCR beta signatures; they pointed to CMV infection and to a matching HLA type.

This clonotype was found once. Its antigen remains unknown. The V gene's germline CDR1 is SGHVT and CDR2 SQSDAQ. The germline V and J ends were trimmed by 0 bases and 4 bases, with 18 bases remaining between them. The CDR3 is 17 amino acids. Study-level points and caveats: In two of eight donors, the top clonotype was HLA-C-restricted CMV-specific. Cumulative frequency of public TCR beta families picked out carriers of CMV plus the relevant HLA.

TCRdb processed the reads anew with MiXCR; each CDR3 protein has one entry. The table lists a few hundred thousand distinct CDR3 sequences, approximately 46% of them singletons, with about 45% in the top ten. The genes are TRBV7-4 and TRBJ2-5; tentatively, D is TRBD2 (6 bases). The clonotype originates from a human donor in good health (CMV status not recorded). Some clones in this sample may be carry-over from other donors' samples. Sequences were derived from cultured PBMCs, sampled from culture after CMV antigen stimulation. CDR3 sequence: CASSLAPGLQEGETQYF. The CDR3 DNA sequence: TGTGCCAGCAGCTTAGCACCGGGACTCCAGGAGGGAGAGACCCAGTACTTC.